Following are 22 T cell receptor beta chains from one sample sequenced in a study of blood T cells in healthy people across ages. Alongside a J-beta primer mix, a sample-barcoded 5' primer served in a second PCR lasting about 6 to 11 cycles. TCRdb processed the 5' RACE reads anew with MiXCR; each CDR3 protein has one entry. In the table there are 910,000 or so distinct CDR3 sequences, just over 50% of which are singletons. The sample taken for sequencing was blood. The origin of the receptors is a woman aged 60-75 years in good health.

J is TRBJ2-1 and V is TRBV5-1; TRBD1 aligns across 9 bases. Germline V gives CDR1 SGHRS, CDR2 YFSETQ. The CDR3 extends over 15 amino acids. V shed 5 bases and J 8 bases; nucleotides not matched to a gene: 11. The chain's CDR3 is CASSSTGTGFDEQFF. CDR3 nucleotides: TGCGCCAGCAGTTCGACCGGGACAGGGTTCGATGAGCAGTTCTTC. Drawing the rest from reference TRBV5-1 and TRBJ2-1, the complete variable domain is KAGVTQTPRYLIKTRGQQVTLSCSPISGHRSVSWYQQTPGQGLQFLFEYFSETQRNKGNFPGRFSGRQFSNSRSEMNVSTLELGDSALYLCASSSTGTGFDEQFFGPGTRLTVL.

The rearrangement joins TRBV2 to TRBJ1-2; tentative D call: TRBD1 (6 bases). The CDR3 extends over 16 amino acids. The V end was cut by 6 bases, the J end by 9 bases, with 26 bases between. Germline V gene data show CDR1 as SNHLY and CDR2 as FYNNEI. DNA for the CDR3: TGTGCCAGCAGACCCTCCGGGCCGGGGGCCGCGTATCGCTACACCTTC. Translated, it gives CASRPSGPGAAYRYTF.

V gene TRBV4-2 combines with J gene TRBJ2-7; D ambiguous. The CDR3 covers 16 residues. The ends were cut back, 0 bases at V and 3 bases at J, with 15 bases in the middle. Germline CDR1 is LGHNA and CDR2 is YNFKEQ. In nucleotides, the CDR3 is TGTGCCAGCAGCCAAGATCTACAGATCCAGATCTACGAGCAGTACTTC. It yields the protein CASSQDLQIQIYEQYF.

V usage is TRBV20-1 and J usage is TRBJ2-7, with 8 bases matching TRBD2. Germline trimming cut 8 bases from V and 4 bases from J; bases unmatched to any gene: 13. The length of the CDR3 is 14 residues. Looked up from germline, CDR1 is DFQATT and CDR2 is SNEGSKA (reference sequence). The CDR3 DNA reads TGCAGTCTTGTCTACTACGGGAGGGAGTACGAGCAGTACTTC. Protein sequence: CSLVYYGREYEQYF.

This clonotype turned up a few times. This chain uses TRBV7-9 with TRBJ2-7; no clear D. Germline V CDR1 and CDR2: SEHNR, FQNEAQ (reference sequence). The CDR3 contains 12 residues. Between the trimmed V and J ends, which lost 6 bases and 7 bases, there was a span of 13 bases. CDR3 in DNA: TGTGCCAGCAGTATTGCCAGTAGGGAGCAGTACTTC. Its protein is CASSIASREQYF.

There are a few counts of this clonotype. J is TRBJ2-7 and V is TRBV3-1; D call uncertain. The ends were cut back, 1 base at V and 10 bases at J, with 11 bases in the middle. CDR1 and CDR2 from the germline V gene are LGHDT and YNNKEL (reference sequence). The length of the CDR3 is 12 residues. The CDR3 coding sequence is TGTGCCAGCAGCCAAGGACCGTCCGCTCAGTACTTC. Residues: CASSQGPSAQYF.

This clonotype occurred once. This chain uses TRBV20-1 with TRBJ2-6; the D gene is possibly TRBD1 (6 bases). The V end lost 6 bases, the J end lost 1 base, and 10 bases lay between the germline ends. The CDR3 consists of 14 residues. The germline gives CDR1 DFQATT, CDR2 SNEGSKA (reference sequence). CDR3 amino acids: CSAYQGSGANVLTF. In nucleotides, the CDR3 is TGCAGTGCCTACCAGGGGTCTGGGGCCAACGTCCTGACTTTC.

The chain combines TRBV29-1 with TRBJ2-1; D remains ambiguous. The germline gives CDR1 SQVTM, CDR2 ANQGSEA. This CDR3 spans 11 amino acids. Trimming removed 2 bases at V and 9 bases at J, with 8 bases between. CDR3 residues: CSVERIPEQFF. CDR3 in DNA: TGCAGCGTTGAAAGAATTCCTGAGCAGTTCTTC.

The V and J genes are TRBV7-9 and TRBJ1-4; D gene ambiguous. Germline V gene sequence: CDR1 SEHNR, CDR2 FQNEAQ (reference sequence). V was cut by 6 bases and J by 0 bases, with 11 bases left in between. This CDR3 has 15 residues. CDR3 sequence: CASSPGPTTNEKLFF. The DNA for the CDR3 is TGTGCCAGCAGTCCCGGACCCACAACTAATGAAAAACTGTTTTTT.

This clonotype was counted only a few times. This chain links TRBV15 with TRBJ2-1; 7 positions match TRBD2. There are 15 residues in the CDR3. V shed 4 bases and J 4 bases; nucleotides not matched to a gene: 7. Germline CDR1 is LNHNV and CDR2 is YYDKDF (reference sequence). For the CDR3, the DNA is TGTGCCACCAGCACTCAGACTAGCAGGTACAATGAGCAGTTCTTC. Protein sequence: CATSTQTSRYNEQFF.

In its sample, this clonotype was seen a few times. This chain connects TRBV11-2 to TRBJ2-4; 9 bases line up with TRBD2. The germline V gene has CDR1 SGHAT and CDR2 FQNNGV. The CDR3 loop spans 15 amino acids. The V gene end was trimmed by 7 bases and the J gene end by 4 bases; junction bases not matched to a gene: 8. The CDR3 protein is CASNQRTSAKNIQYF. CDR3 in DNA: TGTGCCAGCAACCAGCGGACTAGCGCAAAAAACATTCAGTACTTC.

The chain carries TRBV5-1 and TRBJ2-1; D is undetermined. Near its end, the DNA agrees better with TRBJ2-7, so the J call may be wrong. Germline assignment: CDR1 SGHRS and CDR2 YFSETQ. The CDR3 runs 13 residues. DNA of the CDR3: TGCGCCAGCAACCGGCCGGGTTACAATGAGCAGTACTTC. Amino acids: CASNRPGYNEQYF.

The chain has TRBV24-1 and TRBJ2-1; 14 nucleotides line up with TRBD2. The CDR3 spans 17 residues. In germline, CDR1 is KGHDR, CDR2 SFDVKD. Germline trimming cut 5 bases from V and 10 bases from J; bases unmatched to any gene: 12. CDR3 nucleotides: TGTGCCACCAGTGTCGGACTAGCGGGAGGCCTCCAGGGGGAGCAGTTCTTC. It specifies CATSVGLAGGLQGEQFF.

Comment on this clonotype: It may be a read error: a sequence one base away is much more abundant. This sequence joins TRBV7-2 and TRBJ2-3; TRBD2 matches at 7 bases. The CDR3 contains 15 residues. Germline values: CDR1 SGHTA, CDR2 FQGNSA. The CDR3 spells CASSLSLAVTDAQYF. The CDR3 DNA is TGTGCCAGCAGCTTATCCCTAGCGGTCACAGATGCGCAGTATTTT.

The CDR3 DNA reads as TGCAGCGTCGTGGGACTAGCCCAAGCGGGGGAGCAGTTCTTC. It specifies CSVVGLAQAGEQFF. This chain uses TRBV29-1 with TRBJ2-1; 9 bases line up with TRBD2. From germline, CDR1 is SQVTM and CDR2 ANQGSEA. There are 14 residues in the CDR3. V lost 6 bases to trimming and J lost 10 bases; unmatched junction nucleotides: 13.

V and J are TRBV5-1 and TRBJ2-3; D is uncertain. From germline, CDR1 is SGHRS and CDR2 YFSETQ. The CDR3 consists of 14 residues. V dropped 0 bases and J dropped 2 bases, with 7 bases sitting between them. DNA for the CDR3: TGCGCCAGCAGCTTGGGGGTCTACACAGATACGCAGTATTTT. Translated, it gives CASSLGVYTDTQYF.

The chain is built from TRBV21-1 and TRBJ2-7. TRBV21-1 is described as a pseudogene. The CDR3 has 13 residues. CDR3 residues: CASGDLSSYEQYF. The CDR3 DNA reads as TGTGCCAGCGGTGACCTTAGCTCCTACGAGCAGTACTTC.

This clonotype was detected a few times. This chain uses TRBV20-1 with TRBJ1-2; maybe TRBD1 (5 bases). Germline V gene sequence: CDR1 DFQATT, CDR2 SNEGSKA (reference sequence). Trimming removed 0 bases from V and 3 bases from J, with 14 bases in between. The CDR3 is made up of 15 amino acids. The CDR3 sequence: CSARDSGSGDYGYTF. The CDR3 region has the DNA TGCAGTGCTAGAGATTCCGGGTCGGGGGACTATGGCTACACCTTC.

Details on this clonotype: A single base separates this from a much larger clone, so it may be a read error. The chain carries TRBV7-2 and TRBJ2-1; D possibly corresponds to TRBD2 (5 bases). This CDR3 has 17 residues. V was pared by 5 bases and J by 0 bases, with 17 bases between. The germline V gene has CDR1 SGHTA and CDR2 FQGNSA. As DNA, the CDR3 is TGTGCCAGCAGCCGACGTGAGGGTGGCCCCTCCTACAATGAGCAGTTCTTC. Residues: CASSRREGGPSYNEQFF.

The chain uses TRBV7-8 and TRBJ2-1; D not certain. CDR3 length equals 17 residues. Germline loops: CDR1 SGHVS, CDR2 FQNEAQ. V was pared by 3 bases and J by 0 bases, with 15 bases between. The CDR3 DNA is TGTGCCAGCAGCTTGGTCCCGGCTAGGAGCTCCTACAATGAGCAGTTCTTC. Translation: CASSLVPARSSYNEQFF.

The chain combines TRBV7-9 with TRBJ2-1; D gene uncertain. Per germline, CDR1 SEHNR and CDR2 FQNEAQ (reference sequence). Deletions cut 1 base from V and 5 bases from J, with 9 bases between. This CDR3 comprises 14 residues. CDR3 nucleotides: TGTGCCAGCAGCTTAGGTCTAGTCGACAATGAGCAGTTCTTC. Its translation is CASSLGLVDNEQFF.

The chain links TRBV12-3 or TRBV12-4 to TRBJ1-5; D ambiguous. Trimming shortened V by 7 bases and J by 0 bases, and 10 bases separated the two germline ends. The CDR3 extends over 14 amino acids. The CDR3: CASTFGDSNQPQHF. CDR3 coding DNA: TGTGCCAGCACCTTCGGGGATAGCAATCAGCCCCAGCATTTT.